This record concerns one T cell receptor beta chain sequence. Its antigen is undetermined. The germline V gene has CDR1 SGDLS and CDR2 YYNGEE. The CDR3 has 15 residues. Trimming stripped 2 bases from V and 0 bases from J, with 9 bases between. This entry comes from a study of identical twins. Overall study results and limits: Out-of-frame beta chain sequences displayed weaker excess sharing between twins. Shared out-of-frame alpha sequences (those common to twins) showed excess low generation probability.

TCRdb redid the calling of the 5' RACE reads with MiXCR, one entry per CDR3 protein. Among 500,000 to 650,000 distinct CDR3 sequences, just over 7% were seen once, and the ten largest hold 1.5% to 2%. The data also belong to a second study, concerning yellow fever vaccine responses in identical twins. This second report adds: Reportedly, the response of twins' T cells to the vaccine seemed partly convergent, partly personalized.

The sequenced sample was PBMCs. The J gene is TRBJ2-1, the V gene TRBV9; D not resolved. This sequence originates from a woman aged 18-29 years in good health. The DNA for the CDR3 is TGTGCCAGCAGCGTCATGCGCGGCTCCTACAATGAGCAGTTCTTC. Translated, it gives CASSVMRGSYNEQFF.